Shown below are 21 T cell receptor beta chains from a single sample sequenced in a study of T cells in Graves' hyperthyroidism and ophthalmopathy. Researchers took RNA transcripts and amplified the TCR beta CDR3 regions from them. Carried out on the TCR CDR3, a first-round RT-PCR used the HTBI primer set. TCRdb fed the multiplex PCR reads into MiXCR, producing one record per CDR3 protein. The profile shows around 280,000 distinct CDR3 sequences, roughly 13% of them singletons. Sequencing input: blood. These receptors all stem from a woman aged 40 to 50 with Graves' hyperthyroidism.

The table lists this clonotype with a few counts. The rearrangement joins TRBV15 to TRBJ2-6, with 9 positions matching TRBD1. Germline V lookup: CDR1 LNHNV, CDR2 YYDKDF (reference sequence). The CDR3 totals 16 residues. V lost 5 bases, J lost 1 base, and 3 bases stayed unmatched. The CDR3: CATSETGGSGANVLTF. The CDR3 bases are TGTGCCACCAGCGAGACAGGGGGTTCTGGGGCCAACGTCCTGACTTTC.

This chain uses TRBV5-1 with TRBJ2-2, with 11 positions matching TRBD1. The V gene end was trimmed by 4 bases and the J gene end by 4 bases; junction bases not matched to a gene: 6. The germline gives CDR1 SGHRS, CDR2 YFSETQ. The CDR3 is 16 residues long. Here the CDR3 reads CASSPGTGGITGELFF. The CDR3 DNA reads as TGCGCCAGCAGCCCGGGGACAGGGGGAATCACCGGGGAGCTGTTTTTT.

This clonotype was recorded many times. The V and J genes are TRBV27 and TRBJ1-1; TRBD1 matches at 7 bases. Trimming took 4 bases from V and 1 from J; bases not matched to a gene: 12. Germline V lookup: CDR1 MNHEY, CDR2 SMNVEV (reference sequence). The CDR3 totals 17 residues. Here the CDR3 reads CASSSALGQHANTEAFF. The DNA for the CDR3 is TGTGCCAGCAGTTCCGCTCTGGGACAGCACGCGAACACTGAAGCTTTCTTT.

In its sample, this clonotype was seen many times. The CDR3 DNA reads TGTGCCAGCAGTTTAGCTCAGCCCTACAATGAGCAGTTCTTC. Protein sequence: CASSLAQPYNEQFF. The genes are TRBV27 and TRBJ2-1; no definite D call. Trimming took off 2 bases at V and 2 bases at J, with 7 bases between the two ends. In germline, CDR1 is MNHEY, CDR2 SMNVEV (reference sequence). The CDR3 has 14 amino acids.

This clonotype came up many times. The chain joins TRBV29-1 to TRBJ2-1, with 7 nucleotides matching TRBD2. Per the germline V gene, CDR1 is SQVTM and CDR2 is ANQGSEA. The CDR3 has 12 residues. J gave up 8 bases and V 7 bases, and 8 bases lay outside the gene matches. DNA for the CDR3: TGCAGCGCGGTCATAGCGGGCGATGAGCAGTTCTTC. Translation gives CSAVIAGDEQFF.

At least ten counts were recorded for this clonotype. The V call is TRBV20-1, the J call TRBJ1-2; 11 bases are shared with TRBD1. Germline-derived CDR1 and CDR2 are DFQATT and SNEGSKA (reference sequence). The junction had 5 bases not matched to a gene; V was cut back by 5 bases and J by 6 bases. This CDR3 contains 13 residues. Here the CDR3 reads CSAGRTGGNGYTF. The CDR3 region has the DNA TGCAGTGCTGGGCGGACAGGGGGCAATGGCTACACCTTC.

At least ten counts were recorded for this clonotype. The V call is TRBV5-1, the J call TRBJ1-1; D perhaps matches TRBD1 (5 bases). The CDR3 has 16 amino acids. Trimming removed 4 bases from V and 6 bases from J, with 22 bases in between. Per germline, CDR1 SGHRS and CDR2 YFSETQ. This chain's CDR3 is CASSAPGSYRNSEAFF. The CDR3 bases are TGCGCCAGCAGCGCCCCAGGGAGCTACCGCAATTCTGAAGCTTTCTTT.

This clonotype was seen at least ten times. This rearrangement joins TRBV5-1 to TRBJ1-1; weak D call: TRBD1 (5 bases). The CDR3 is 17 residues long. V lost 0 bases and J lost 2, with 17 bases in between. Germline V gives CDR1 SGHRS, CDR2 YFSETQ. This CDR3 reads CASSLEDVWGGNTEAFF. The DNA of the CDR3 is TGCGCCAGCAGCTTGGAAGACGTCTGGGGGGGAAACACTGAAGCTTTCTTT.

This clonotype was seen only a few times. The rearrangement uses TRBV19 and TRBJ2-1, with D maybe TRBD1 (7 bases). The length of the CDR3 is 14 residues. V lost 8 bases, J lost 7 bases, and 18 bases lay in between. Germline CDR1 reads LNHDA; CDR2 reads SQIVND (reference sequence). CDR3 sequence reads: CASCQGDSANEQFF. As DNA, the CDR3 is TGTGCCAGTTGCCAGGGGGACTCCGCGAATGAGCAGTTCTTC.

This clonotype was picked up many times. The gene calls are TRBV12-3 or TRBV12-4 and TRBJ1-2; D uncertain. V was trimmed by 3 bases and J by 4 bases, leaving 9 bases between them. This CDR3 spans 13 amino acids. This CDR3 reads CASSLWGSYGYTF. As DNA, the CDR3 is TGTGCCAGCAGTTTGTGGGGATCCTATGGCTACACCTTC.

This clonotype was seen a handful of times. The chain uses TRBV11-2 and TRBJ1-5; 9 nucleotides agree with TRBD1. The J segment lost 13 bases and the V segment lost 4 bases, leaving 11 bases of the junction unmatched. This CDR3 contains 14 residues. Germline V gene data show CDR1 as SGHAT and CDR2 as FQNNGV. In DNA, the CDR3 is TGTGCCAGCAGCTCGACCGGGACAGGGAGCCCACAGCATTTT. Residues: CASSSTGTGSPQHF.

This clonotype was observed at least ten times. The chain employs TRBV5-1 and TRBJ2-7; 9 bases are a match to TRBD1. This CDR3 is 16 amino acids long. The germline V gene encodes CDR1 SGHRS and CDR2 YFSETQ. Trimming took 0 bases from V and 2 from J; bases not matched to a gene: 6. The CDR3 loop reads CASSLEGGTGPYEQYF. CDR3 nucleotide sequence: TGCGCCAGCAGCTTGGAAGGAGGGACAGGGCCCTACGAGCAGTACTTC. The whole variable domain, remainder taken from reference TRBV5-1 and TRBJ2-7, is KAGVTQTPRYLIKTRGQQVTLSCSPISGHRSVSWYQQTPGQGLQFLFEYFSETQRNKGNFPGRFSGRQFSNSRSEMNVSTLELGDSALYLCASSLEGGTGPYEQYFGPGTRLTVT.

At least ten counts were recorded for this clonotype. The chain couples TRBV11-2 to TRBJ2-1; 9 bases match TRBD2. The CDR3 runs to 15 residues. Germline CDR1 and CDR2: SGHAT and FQNNGV. The trim removed 7 bases at V and 2 bases at J, leaving 6 bases unmatched. This CDR3 reads CASNLASGTYNEQFF. The DNA of the CDR3 is TGTGCCAGCAACCTTGCTAGCGGGACCTACAATGAGCAGTTCTTC.

The gene calls are TRBV12-3 or TRBV12-4 and TRBJ1-6, with D tentatively TRBD1 (5 bases). Trimming pared 1 base from V and 7 bases from J, leaving 11 bases between. CDR3 length: 15 amino acids. The CDR3 sequence is CASSLGGVGNSPLHF. DNA of the CDR3: TGTGCCAGCAGTTTAGGGGGCGTCGGCAATTCACCCCTCCACTTT.

This clonotype was seen at least ten times. The chain joins TRBV10-3 to TRBJ2-7; TRBD1 agrees at 8 bases. V lost 4 bases and J lost 2; bases outside the gene matches: 10. Germline CDR1 reads ENHRY; CDR2 reads SYGVKD. This CDR3 is 16 amino acids long. The CDR3 sequence is CAISASSTGEAYEQYF. The CDR3 DNA follows: TGTGCCATCAGTGCCAGTTCGACAGGGGAGGCCTACGAGCAGTACTTC.

This clonotype was seen a handful of times. The rearrangement links TRBV29-1 to TRBJ2-3, with TRBD1 matching over 9 bases. This CDR3 region has 16 residues. With 6 bases clipped from V and 4 bases from J, the junction kept 14 bases outside the gene matches. The germline V gene has CDR1 SQVTM and CDR2 ANQGSEA. The CDR3 sequence is CSVKALRGQGSDTQYF. CDR3 DNA: TGCAGCGTGAAAGCTTTGAGGGGACAGGGTTCAGATACGCAGTATTTT.

The sample holds many counts of this clonotype. The gene calls are TRBV20-1 and TRBJ1-5; D not certain. The germline V gene has CDR1 DFQATT and CDR2 SNEGSKA (reference sequence). This CDR3 has 14 residues. V lost 3 bases and J lost 1, with 10 bases in between. CDR3 nucleotide sequence: TGCAGTGCTAGTGAAGGGAGCAGCAATCAGCCCCAGCATTTT. This translates into CSASEGSSNQPQHF.

This clonotype was counted at least ten times. V is TRBV7-9 and J is TRBJ1-1; a weak D match, TRBD1 (6 bases). The germline V gene encodes CDR1 SEHNR and CDR2 FQNEAQ (reference sequence). V was pared by 0 bases and J by 7 bases, with 9 bases between. There are 13 residues in the CDR3. Here the CDR3 DNA reads TGTGCCAGCAGCTTAGCGGGACACCGTGAAGCTTTCTTT. Protein sequence: CASSLAGHREAFF.

Many counts were recorded for this clonotype. The chain carries TRBV5-8 and TRBJ1-5; 7 bases are shared with TRBD1. CDR1 is SGHTS, CDR2 YDEGEE, per germline. The CDR3 sequence is 15 residues long. The junction had 7 bases not matched to a gene; V was cut back by 4 bases and J by 3 bases. CDR3 in DNA: TGTGCCAGCAGCCTTGGGACAGCTTACAATCAGCCCCAGCATTTT. This translates into CASSLGTAYNQPQHF.

At least ten counts were recorded for this clonotype. The chain links TRBV2 to TRBJ2-3, with D hard to call. Germline assignment: CDR1 SNHLY and CDR2 FYNNEI. V was pared by 7 bases and J by 5 bases, with 7 bases between. The CDR3 covers 11 residues. The CDR3 nucleotides are TGTGCCAGCATGCTAGGAGATACGCAGTATTTT. Its translation: CASMLGDTQYF.

This clonotype was observed at least ten times. The chain is built from TRBV7-9 and TRBJ1-2; D remains unclear. Germline lookup yields CDR1 SEHNR and CDR2 FQNEAQ (reference sequence). The CDR3 loop spans 13 amino acids. V was trimmed by 0 bases and J by 5 bases, leaving 7 bases between them. CDR3 nucleotide sequence: TGTGCCAGCAGCTTAGCGGAGTTATATGGCTACACCTTC. Its translation is CASSLAELYGYTF.